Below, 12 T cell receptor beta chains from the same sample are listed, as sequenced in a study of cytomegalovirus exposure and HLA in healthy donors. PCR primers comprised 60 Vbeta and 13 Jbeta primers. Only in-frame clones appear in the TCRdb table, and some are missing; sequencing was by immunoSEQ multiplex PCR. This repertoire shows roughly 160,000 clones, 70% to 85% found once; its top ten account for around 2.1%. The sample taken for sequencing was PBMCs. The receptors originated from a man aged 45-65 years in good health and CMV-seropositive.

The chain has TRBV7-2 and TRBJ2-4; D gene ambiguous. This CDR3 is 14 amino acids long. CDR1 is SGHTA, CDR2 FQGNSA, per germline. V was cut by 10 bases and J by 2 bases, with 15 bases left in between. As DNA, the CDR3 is TGTGCCATCTCTAGGTCCACCCCCAAAAACATTCAGTACTTC. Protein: CAISRSTPKNIQYF.

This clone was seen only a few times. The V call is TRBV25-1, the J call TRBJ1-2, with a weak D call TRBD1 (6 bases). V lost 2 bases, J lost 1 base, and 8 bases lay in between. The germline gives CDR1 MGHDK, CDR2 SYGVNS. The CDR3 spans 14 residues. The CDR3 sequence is CASSETGFNYGYTF. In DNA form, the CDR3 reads TGTGCCAGCAGTGAAACAGGGTTTAACTATGGCTACACCTTC.

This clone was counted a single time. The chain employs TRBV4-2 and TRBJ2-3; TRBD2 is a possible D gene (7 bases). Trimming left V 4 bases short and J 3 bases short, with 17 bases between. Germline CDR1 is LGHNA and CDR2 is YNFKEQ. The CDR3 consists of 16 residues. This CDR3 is CASSPQGGGRTDTQYF. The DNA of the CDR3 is TGTGCCAGCAGCCCTCAAGGGGGGGGTAGGACAGATACGCAGTATTTT.

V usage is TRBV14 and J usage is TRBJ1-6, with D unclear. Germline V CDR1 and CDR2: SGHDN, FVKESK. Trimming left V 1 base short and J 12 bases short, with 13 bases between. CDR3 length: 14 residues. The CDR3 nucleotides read TGTGCCAGCAGCCAAGTCTCGGGGAACCGACCCCTCCACTTT. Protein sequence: CASSQVSGNRPLHF.

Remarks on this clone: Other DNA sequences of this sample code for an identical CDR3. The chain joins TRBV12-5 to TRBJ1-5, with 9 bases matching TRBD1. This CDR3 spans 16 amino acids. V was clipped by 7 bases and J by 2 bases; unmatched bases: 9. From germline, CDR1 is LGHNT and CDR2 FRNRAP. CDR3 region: CASATPRTGGNQPQHF. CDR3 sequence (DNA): TGTGCTAGTGCCACACCCCGGACAGGGGGCAATCAGCCCCAGCATTTT.

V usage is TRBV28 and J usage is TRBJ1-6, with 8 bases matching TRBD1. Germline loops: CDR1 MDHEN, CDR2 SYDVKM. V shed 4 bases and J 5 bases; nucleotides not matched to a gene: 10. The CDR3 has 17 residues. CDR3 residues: CASSYFPGQGDNSPLHF. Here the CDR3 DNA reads TGTGCCAGCAGTTATTTCCCCGGACAGGGCGATAATTCACCCCTCCACTTT.

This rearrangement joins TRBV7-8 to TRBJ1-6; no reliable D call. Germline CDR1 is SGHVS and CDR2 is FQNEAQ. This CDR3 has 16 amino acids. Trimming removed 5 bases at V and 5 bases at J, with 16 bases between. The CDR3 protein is CASSPTPSLHNSPLHF. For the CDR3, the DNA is TGTGCCAGCAGCCCGACCCCCTCACTACATAATTCACCCCTCCACTTT.

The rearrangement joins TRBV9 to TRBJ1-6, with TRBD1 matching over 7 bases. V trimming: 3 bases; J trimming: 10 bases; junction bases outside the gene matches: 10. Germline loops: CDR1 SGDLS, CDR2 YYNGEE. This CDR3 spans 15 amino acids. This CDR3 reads CASSARQGSGSPLHF. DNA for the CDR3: TGTGCCAGCAGCGCTCGACAGGGCTCGGGGTCACCCCTCCACTTT. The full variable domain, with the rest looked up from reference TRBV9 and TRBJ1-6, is DSGVTQTPKHLITATGQRVTLRCSPRSGDLSVYWYQQSLDQGLQFLIQYYNGEERAKGNILERFSAQQFPDLHSELNLSSLELGDSALYFCASSARQGSGSPLHFGNGTRLTVT.

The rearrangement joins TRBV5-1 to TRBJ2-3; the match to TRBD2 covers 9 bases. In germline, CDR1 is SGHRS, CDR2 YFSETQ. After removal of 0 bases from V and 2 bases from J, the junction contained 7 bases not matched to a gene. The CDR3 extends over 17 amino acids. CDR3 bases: TGCGCCAGCAGCTTGGAAGGTAGCGGGGGATACACAGATACGCAGTATTTT. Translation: CASSLEGSGGYTDTQYF.

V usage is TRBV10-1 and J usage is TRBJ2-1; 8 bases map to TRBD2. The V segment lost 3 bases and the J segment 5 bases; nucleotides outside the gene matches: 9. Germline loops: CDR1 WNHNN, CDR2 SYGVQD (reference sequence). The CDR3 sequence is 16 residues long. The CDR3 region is CASSDRSGGTNNEQFF. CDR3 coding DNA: TGCGCCAGCAGTGACCGAAGCGGGGGTACAAACAATGAGCAGTTCTTC.

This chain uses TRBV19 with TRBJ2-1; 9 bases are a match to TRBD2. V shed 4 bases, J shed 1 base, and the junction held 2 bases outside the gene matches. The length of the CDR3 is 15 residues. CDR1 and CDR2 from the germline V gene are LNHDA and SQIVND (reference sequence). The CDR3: CASSSGGASYNEQFF. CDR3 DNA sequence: TGTGCCAGTAGTAGCGGGGGGGCATCCTACAATGAGCAGTTCTTC.

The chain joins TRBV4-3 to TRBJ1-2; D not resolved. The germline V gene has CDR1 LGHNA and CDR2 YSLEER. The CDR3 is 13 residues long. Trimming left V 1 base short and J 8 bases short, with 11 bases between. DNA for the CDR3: TGCGCCAGCAGCCAAGTCCTCGGTCGGGGCTACACCTTC. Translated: CASSQVLGRGYTF.